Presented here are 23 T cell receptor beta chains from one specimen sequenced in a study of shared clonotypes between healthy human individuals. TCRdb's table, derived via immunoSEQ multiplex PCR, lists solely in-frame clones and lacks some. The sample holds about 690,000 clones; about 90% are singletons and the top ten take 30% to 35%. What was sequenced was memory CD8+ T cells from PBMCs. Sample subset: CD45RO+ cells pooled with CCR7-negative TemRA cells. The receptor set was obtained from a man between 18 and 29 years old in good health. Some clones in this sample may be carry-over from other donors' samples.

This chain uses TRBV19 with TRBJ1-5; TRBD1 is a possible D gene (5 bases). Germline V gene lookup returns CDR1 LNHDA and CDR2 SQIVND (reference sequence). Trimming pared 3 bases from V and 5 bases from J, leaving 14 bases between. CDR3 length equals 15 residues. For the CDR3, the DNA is TGTGCCAGTAGTATGACCCAATGGGGGGATCAGCCCCAGCATTTT. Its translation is CASSMTQWGDQPQHF.

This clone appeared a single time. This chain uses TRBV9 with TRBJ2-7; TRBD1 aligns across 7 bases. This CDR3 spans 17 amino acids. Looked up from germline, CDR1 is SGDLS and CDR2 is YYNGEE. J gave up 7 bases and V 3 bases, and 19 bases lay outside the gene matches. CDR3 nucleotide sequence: TGTGCCAGCAGCGCGAGGCAAGGGACAGCAATTTTTTGGGAGCAGTACTTC. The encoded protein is CASSARQGTAIFWEQYF.

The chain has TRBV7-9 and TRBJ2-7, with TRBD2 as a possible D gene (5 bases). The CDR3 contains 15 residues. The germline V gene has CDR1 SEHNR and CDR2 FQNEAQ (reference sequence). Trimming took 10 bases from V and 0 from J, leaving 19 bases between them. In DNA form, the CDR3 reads TGTGCCACCGTTGAGTGGGTAGCGAACTCCTACGAGCAGTACTTC. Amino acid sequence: CATVEWVANSYEQYF.

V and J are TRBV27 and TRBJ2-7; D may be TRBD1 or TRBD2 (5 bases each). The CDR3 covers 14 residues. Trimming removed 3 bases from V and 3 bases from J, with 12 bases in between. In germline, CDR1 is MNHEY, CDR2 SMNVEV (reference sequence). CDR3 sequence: CASSFRDQNYEQYF. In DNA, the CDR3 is TGTGCCAGCAGTTTCCGGGACCAAAACTACGAGCAGTACTTC.

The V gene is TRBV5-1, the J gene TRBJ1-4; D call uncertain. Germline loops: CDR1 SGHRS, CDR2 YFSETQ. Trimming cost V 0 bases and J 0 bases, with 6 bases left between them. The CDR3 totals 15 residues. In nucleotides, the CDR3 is TGCGCCAGCAGCTTGGTGGGGACAACTAATGAAAAACTGTTTTTT. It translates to CASSLVGTTNEKLFF.

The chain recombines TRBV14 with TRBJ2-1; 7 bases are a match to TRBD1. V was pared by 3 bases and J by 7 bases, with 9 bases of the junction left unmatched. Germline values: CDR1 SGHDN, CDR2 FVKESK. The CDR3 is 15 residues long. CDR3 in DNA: TGTGCCAGCAGCCAGTACATACAGGGGTTGAATGAGCAGTTCTTC. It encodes CASSQYIQGLNEQFF.

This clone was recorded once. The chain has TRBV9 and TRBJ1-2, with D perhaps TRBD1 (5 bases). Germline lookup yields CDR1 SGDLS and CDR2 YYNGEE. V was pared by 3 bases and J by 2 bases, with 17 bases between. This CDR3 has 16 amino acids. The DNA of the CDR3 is TGTGCCAGCAGCGCCTCGAAGGTCCGGGGCAACTATGGCTACACCTTC. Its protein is CASSASKVRGNYGYTF.

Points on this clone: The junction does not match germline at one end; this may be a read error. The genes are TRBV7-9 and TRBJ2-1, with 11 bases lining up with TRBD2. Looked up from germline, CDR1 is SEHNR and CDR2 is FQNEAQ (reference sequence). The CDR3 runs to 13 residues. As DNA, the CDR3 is TGTGCCAGCAGCGATTCGACTAGCGGGATAATCCTCTTC. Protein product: CASSDSTSGIILF.

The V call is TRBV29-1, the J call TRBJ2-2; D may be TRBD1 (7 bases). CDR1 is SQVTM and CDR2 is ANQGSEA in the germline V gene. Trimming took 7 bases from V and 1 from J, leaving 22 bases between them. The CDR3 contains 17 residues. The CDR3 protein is CSAWGVTGTVNTGELFF. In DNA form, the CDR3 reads TGCAGCGCCTGGGGGGTAACCGGGACAGTGAACACCGGGGAGCTGTTTTTT.

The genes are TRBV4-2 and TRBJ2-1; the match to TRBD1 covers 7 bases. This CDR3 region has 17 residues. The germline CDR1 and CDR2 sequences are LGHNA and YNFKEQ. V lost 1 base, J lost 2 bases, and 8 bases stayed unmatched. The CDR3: CASSQVYGTVTYNEQFF. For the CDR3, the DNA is TGTGCCAGCAGCCAAGTTTACGGGACAGTTACCTACAATGAGCAGTTCTTC.

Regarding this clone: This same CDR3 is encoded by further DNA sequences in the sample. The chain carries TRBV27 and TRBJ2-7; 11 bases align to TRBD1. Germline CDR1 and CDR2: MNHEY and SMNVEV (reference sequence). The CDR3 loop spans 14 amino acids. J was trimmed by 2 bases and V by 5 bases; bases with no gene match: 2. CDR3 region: CASSPGQGAYEQYF. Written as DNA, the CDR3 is TGTGCCAGCAGTCCGGGACAGGGGGCCTACGAGCAGTACTTC.

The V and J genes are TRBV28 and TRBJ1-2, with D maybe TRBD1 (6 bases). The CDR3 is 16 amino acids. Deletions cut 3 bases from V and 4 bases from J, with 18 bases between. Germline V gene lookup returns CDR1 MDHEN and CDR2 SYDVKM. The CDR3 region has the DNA TGTGCCAGCAGTTTGTGGGACACCTCTAATACCTATGGCTACACCTTC. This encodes CASSLWDTSNTYGYTF.

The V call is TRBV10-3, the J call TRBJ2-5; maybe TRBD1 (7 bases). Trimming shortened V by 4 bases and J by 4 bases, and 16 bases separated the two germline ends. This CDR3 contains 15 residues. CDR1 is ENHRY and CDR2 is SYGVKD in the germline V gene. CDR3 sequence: CAISGSTGRIETQYF. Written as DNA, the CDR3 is TGTGCCATCAGTGGATCGACAGGGAGGATAGAGACCCAGTACTTC.

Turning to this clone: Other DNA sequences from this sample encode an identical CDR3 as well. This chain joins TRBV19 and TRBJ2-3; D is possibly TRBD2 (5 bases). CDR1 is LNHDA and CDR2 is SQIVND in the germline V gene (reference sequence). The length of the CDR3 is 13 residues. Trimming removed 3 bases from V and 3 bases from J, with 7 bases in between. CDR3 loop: CASSMRDTDTQYF. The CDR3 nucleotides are TGTGCCAGTAGTATGAGGGATACAGATACGCAGTATTTT.

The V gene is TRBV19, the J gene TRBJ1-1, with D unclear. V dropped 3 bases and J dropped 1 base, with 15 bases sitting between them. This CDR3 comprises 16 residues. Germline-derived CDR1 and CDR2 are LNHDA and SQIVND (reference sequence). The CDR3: CASSIHVNRENTEAFF. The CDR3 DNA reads TGTGCCAGTAGTATTCACGTTAATAGGGAGAACACTGAAGCTTTCTTT.

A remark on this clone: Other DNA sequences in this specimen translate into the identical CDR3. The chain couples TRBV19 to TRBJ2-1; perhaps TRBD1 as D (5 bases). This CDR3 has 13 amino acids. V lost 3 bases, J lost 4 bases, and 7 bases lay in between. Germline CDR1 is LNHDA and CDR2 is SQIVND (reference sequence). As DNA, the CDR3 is TGTGCCAGTAGTATTAGGGGTTACAATGAGCAGTTCTTC. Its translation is CASSIRGYNEQFF.

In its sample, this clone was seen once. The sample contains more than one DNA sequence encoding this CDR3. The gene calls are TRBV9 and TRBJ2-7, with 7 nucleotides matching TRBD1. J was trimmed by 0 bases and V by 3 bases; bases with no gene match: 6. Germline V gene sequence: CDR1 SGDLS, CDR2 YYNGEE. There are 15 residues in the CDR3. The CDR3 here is CASSAAGTASYEQYF. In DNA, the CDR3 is TGTGCCAGCAGCGCCGCCGGGACAGCCTCCTACGAGCAGTACTTC.

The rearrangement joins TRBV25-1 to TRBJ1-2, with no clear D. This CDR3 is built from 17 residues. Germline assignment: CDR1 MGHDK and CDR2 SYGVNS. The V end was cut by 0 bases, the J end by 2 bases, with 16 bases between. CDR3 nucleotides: TGTGCCAGCAGTGAATATCCCATTCCCGCACCAAACTATGGCTACACCTTC. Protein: CASSEYPIPAPNYGYTF.

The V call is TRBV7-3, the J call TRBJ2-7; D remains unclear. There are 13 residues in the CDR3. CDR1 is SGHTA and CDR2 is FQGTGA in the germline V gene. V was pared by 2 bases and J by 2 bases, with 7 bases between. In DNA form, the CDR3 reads TGTGCCAGCAGCTTAGACACCACCTACGAGCAGTACTTC. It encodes CASSLDTTYEQYF.

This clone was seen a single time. DNA of the CDR3: TGTGCCAGCAGTTCCGGGACCTTCACCGGGGAGCTGTTTTTT. Translating gives CASSSGTFTGELFF. The genes are TRBV6-1 and TRBJ2-2; D might be TRBD1 or TRBD2, each matching 5 bases. Looked up from germline, CDR1 is MNHNS and CDR2 is SASEGT. The CDR3 length is 14 residues. Between the trimmed V and J ends, which lost 5 bases and 4 bases, there was a span of 11 bases.

The CDR3 protein is CASSQSAGRAYEQYF. In DNA form, the CDR3 reads TGCGCCAGCAGTCAATCGGCCGGGAGGGCTTACGAGCAGTACTTC. V is TRBV23-1 and J is TRBJ2-7, with TRBD2 matching 8 bases. TRBV23-1 is given ORF status, its function remaining uncertain. The CDR3 has 15 residues. V was pared by 0 bases and J by 4 bases, with 5 bases of the junction left unmatched.

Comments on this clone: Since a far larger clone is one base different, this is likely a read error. The DNA of the CDR3 is TGTGCCAGCAGCTTCGGGGACAATGAGCAGTTCTTC. Protein sequence: CASSFGDNEQFF. The chain employs TRBV11-2 and TRBJ2-1; TRBD2 is a possible D gene (5 bases). Per germline, CDR1 SGHAT and CDR2 FQNNGV. V was cut by 3 bases and J by 5 bases, with 5 bases left in between. The CDR3 runs to 12 residues.

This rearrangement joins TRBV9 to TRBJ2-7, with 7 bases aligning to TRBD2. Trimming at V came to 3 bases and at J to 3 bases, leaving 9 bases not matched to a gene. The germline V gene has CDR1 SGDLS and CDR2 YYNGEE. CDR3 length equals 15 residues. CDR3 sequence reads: CASSAGGGAFYEQYF. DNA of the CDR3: TGTGCCAGCAGCGCCGGGGGAGGGGCTTTCTACGAGCAGTACTTC.